This T cell receptor beta chain was recorded in a study of blood T cells in healthy people across ages. Researchers collected about 9.6 milliliters of peripheral blood from every single donor. Many counts were recorded for this clonotype. The second PCR ran about 7 to 12 cycles with a sample-barcoded 5' primer and J-beta primers. One entry per CDR3 protein, called by TCRdb with MiXCR from the 5' RACE reads. The sample lists around 800,000 distinct CDR3 sequences; about 45% were seen once. Germline V gene lookup returns CDR1 DFQATT and CDR2 SNEGSKA (reference sequence). This CDR3 comprises 13 residues. V was pared by 1 base and J by 6 bases, with 12 bases between.

The V and J genes are TRBV20-1 and TRBJ1-2; D is unresolved. The TCR sequence derives from a man of 80 years or more in good health. The sample consisted of blood. This chain's CDR3 is CSARVPIADGYTF. DNA for the CDR3: TGCAGTGCTAGAGTGCCTATAGCTGATGGCTACACCTTC.